This paragraph covers one TCR beta chain sequence. A few counts support this clone. Its recognized antigen is unknown. The sample holds no much larger clone one base away, and base qualities are not on file. This sample is part of a study of sequential checkpoint blockade in melanoma (dated 2019 in TCRdb). Regarding the complete study: In a 1:1 randomization, patients received either first-line nivolumab then ipilimumab (arm A) or ipilimumab then nivolumab (arm B). Maintenance nivolumab came after each of the two trial sequences. DNA from over 75 pretreatment melanoma tumor samples was subjected to TCRbeta immunosequencing. For about 22 patients, matched tumor biopsies were obtained before treatment and at week 13, following single-agent nivolumab (arm A) or ipilimumab (arm B). In about 80% of the matched pre- and post-treatment tumor biopsy pairs, both biopsies came from the same lesion. Results the study describes overall, beyond this receptor: Among patients in arm A, the nivolumab-first arm, pretreatment tumor TIL clonality was associated with response (P = .04). The response-prediction model combining TCR metrics and mutation burden needs validation in larger, independent patient cohorts. Tumor T-cell fraction and clonality were found to correlate with PD-L1 staining and CD8+ T-cell counts but not with mutational load. Within-arm analyses of tumor T-cell fraction were constrained by small sample sizes and reduced statistical power. Achieving clinical benefit was about 30 times more likely for patients whose tumor T-cell fraction and clonality increased by week 13.

The CDR3 contains 15 residues, cysteine and phenylalanine counted. Of all the DNA, just the CDR3 is kept, 45 bases in frame from base 1. Between the V and J ends, shortened by 4 bases and 2 bases respectively, the junction contains 9 bases. The CDR1 and CDR2 encoded by the germline V gene are SGHNT and YENEEA. The sample's treatment or condition label is to be understood as: randomized to nivolumab then ipilimumab (arm A) or the reverse (arm B). None of the patients in the trial had previously been given DNA-damaging chemotherapy. The samples were obtained from melanoma patients enrolled in CheckMate 064, an open-label, randomized phase II trial testing sequential checkpoint blockade. Genomic DNA from formalin-fixed paraffin-embedded (FFPE) tissue samples was used for tumor TCR sequencing. TCRbeta CDR3 regions were immunosequenced from genomic DNA with the immunoSEQ Assay. Before high-throughput sequencing, genomic DNA was amplified using bias-controlled multiplex PCR. From the authors' description of their analysis: To quantify the absolute abundance of each unique TCRbeta CDR3 region, the sequences were collapsed and filtered. Clonality, defined as 1 minus Pielou's evenness, was calculated using only productive rearrangements. Tumor T-cell fraction was calculated by normalizing TCRbeta template counts to usable DNA, which was estimated from several housekeeping genes. A previously published method was used to identify clones whose frequencies were significantly greater in on-treatment samples than in baseline samples. Held by TCRdb, this immuneACCESS table contains in-frame sequences only and omits some clones. Under half of the omission traces to an unresolved V gene where checked; the cause of the rest is unknown. V and J calls plus clone size are reproduced from that table; the DNA served to infer D and trimming. Recorded for this sample are about 3,400 clones; about 21% of them occurred a single time. The ten most abundant clones make up about 8% of the sample.

Here the sequenced sample was tumor tissue (inferred from file names), taken from a patient given nivolumab and ipilimumab in sequence. This receptor was identified in a human donor with melanoma. The sequence joins TRBV11-3 to TRBJ2-6; the D gene is possibly TRBD1, with 5 bases matching. The bases are TGTGCCAGCAGCTATCAGGGTCCTGGGGCCAACGTCCTGACTTTC. Its product reads: CASSYQGPGANVLTF. Extended through the reference TRBV11-3 and TRBJ2-6 proteins, this CDR3 yields the full variable domain: EAGVVQSPRYKIIEKKQPVAFWCNPISGHNTLYWYLQNLGQGPELLIRYENEEAVDDSQLPKDRFSAERLKGVDSTLKIQPAELGDSAVYLCASSYQGPGANVLTFGAGSRLTVL.